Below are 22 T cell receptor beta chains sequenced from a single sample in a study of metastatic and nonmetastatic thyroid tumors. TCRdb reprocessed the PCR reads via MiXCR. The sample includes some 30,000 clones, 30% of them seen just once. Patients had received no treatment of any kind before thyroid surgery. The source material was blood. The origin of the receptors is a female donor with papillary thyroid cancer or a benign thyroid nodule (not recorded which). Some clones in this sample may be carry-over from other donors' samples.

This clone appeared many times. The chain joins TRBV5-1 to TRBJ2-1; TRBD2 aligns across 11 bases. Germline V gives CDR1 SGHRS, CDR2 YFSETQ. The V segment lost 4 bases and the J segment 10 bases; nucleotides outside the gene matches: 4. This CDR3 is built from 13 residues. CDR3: CASSEGLAVEQFF. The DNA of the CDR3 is TGCGCCAGCAGCGAGGGACTAGCGGTCGAGCAGTTCTTC.

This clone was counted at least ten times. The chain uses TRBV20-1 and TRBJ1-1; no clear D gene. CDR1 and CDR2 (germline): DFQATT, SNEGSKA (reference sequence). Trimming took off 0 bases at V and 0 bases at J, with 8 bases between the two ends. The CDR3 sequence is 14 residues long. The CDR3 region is CSARDSGLNTEAFF. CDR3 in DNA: TGCAGTGCTAGAGATAGTGGGCTGAACACTGAAGCTTTCTTT.

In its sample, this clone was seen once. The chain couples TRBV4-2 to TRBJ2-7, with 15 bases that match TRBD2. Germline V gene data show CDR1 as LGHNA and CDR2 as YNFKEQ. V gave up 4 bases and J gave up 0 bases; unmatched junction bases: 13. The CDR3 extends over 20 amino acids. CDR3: CASSPSARTSGRESSYEQYF. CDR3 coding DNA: TGTGCCAGCAGCCCCTCAGCCCGGACTAGCGGGAGGGAAAGCTCCTACGAGCAGTACTTC.

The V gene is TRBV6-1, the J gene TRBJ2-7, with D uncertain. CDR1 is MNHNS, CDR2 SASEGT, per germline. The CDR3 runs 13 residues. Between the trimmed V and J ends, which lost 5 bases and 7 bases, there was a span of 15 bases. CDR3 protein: CASSSGPRREQYF. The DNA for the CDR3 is TGTGCCAGCAGTTCCGGGCCCCGTAGAGAGCAGTACTTC.

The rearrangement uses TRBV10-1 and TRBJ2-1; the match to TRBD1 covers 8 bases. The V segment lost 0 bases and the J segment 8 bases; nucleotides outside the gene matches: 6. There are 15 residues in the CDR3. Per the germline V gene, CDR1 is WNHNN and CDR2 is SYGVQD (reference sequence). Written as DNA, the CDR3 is TGCGCCAGCAGTGAGTCGGGACAGGTGGCACATGAGCAGTTCTTC. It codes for CASSESGQVAHEQFF.

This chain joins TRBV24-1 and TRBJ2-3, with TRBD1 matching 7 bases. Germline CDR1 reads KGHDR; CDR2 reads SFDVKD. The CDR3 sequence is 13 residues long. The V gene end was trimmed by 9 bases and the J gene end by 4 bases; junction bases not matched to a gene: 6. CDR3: CATGTEDPDTQYF. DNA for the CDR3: TGTGCCACCGGGACAGAGGATCCAGATACGCAGTATTTT.

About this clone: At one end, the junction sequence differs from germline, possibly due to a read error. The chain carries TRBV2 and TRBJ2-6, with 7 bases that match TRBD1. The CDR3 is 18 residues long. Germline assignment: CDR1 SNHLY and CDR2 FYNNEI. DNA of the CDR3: TGTGCCAGCAGTGATACAGGGGTCTACCCTTCTGGGGCCAACGTCCTTATTTTC. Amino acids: CASSDTGVYPSGANVLIF.

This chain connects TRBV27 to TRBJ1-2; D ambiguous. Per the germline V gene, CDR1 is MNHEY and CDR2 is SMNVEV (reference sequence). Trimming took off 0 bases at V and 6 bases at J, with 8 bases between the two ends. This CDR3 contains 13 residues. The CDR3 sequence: CASSLSGPNGYTF. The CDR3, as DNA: TGTGCCAGCAGTTTATCTGGCCCTAATGGCTACACCTTC.

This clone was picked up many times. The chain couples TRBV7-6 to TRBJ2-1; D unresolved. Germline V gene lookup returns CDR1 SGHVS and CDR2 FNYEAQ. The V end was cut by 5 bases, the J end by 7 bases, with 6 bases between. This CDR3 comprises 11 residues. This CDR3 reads CASSPSNEQFF. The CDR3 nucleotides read TGTGCCAGCAGCCCCTCGAATGAGCAGTTCTTC.

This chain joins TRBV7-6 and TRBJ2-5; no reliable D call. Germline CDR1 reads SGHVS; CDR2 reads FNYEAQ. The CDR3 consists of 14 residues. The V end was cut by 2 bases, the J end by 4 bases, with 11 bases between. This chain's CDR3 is CASSLLIVTETQYF. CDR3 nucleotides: TGTGCCAGCAGCTTATTGATTGTAACAGAGACCCAGTACTTC. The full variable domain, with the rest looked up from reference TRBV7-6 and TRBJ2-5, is GAGVSQSPRYKVTKRGQDVALRCDPISGHVSLYWYRQALGQGPEFLTYFNYEAQQDKSGLPNDRFSAERPEGSISTLTIQRTEQRDSAMYRCASSLLIVTETQYFGPGTRLLVL.

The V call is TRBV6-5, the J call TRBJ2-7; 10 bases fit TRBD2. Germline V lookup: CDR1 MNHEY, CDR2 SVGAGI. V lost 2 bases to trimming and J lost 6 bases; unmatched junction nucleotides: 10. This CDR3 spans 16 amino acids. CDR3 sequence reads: CASSYASGRTGGEQYF. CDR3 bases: TGTGCCAGCAGTTACGCTAGCGGGAGAACTGGCGGCGAGCAGTACTTC.

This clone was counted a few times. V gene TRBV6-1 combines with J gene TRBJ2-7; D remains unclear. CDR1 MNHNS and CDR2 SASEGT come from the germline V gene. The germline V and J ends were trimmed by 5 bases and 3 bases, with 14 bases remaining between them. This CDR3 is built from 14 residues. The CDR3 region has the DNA TGTGCCAGCAGTCTATCAGTGGGAATCTACGAGCAGTACTTC. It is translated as CASSLSVGIYEQYF.

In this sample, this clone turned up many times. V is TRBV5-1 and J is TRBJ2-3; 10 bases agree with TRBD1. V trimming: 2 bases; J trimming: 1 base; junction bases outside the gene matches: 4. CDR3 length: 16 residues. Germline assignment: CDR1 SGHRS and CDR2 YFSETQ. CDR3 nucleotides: TGCGCCAGCAGCTTTAAGACAGGGGGCGGCACAGATACGCAGTATTTT. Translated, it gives CASSFKTGGGTDTQYF.

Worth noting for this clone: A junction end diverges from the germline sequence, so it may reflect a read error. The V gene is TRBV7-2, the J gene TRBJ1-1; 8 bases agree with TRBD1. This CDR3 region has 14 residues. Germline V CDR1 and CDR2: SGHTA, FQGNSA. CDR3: CACSLRQGHTQAFF. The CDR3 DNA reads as TGTGCCTGCAGCTTACGACAGGGGCACACTCAAGCTTTCTTT.

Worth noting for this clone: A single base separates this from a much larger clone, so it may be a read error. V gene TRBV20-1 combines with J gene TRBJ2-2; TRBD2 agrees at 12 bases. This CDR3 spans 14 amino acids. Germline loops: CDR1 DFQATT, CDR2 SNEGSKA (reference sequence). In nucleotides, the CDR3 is TGCAGTGCTAGGACTAGCGGGAGCGGCGGGGAGCTGCTTTTT. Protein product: CSARTSGSGGELLF.

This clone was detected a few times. The CDR3 DNA sequence: TGTGCCAGCAGTGCTGTCGGGACCTCTGTCTCCTACGAGCAGTACTTC. Translating it yields CASSAVGTSVSYEQYF. The rearrangement links TRBV6-1 to TRBJ2-7, with D perhaps given as TRBD1 or TRBD2 (5 bases each). The germline CDR1 and CDR2 sequences are MNHNS and SASEGT. CDR3 size: 16 residues. The germline V and J ends were trimmed by 4 bases and 0 bases, with 16 bases remaining between them.

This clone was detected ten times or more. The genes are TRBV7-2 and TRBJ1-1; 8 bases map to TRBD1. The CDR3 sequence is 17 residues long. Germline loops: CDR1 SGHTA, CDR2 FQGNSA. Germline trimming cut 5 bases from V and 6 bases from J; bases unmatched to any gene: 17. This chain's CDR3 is CASSPRARGRISPEAFF. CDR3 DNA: TGTGCCAGCAGCCCCAGAGCCAGGGGGCGAATCTCTCCTGAAGCTTTCTTT.

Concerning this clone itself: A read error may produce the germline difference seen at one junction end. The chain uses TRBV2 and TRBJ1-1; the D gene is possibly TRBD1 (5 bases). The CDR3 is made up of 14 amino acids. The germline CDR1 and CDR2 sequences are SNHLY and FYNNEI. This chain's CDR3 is CASREGQMNTEAFF. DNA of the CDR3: TGTGCCAGCAGGGAAGGACAAATGAACACTGAAGCTTTCTTT.

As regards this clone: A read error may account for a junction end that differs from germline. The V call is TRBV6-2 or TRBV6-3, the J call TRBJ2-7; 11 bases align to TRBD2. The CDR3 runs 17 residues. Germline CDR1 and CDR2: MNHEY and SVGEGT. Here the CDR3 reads CASSYAPGTSGIYEQEF. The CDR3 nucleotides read TGTGCCAGCAGTTACGCGCCCGGGACTAGCGGTATCTACGAGCAGGAATTC.

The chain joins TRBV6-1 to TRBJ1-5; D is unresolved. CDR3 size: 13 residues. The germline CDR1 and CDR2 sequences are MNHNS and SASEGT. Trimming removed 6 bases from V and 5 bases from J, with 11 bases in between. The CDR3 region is CASSTINHQPQHF. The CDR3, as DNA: TGTGCCAGCAGCACAATTAATCATCAGCCCCAGCATTTT.

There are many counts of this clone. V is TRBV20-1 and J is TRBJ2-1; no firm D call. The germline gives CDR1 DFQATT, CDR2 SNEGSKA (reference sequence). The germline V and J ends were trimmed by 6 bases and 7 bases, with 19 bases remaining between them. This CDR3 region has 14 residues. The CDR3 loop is CSAEVGITGNEQFF. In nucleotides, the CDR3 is TGCAGTGCAGAGGTCGGAATTACTGGTAATGAGCAGTTCTTC.

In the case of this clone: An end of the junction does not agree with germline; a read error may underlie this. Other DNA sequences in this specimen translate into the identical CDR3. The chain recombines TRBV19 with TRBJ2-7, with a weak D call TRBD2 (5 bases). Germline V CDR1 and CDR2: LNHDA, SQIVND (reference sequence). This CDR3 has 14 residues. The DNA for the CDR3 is TGTGCCAGTAGCCCCAGCGGCAACTCCTACGAGCAATACTTC. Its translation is CASSPSGNSYEQYF.